Listed below are T cell receptor beta chains from one sample, sequenced in a study of OX40 agonist ivuxolimab in advanced cancers. Sequencing was performed with immunoSEQ multiplex PCR; in TCRdb, only in-frame clones are kept and a portion is missing. The sample holds more than 35,000 clones, 86% seen once. The specimen was CD4+ or CD8+ T cells sorted from blood, collected in a trial of the OX40 agonist ivuxolimab. The receptors shown here come from an adult with an advanced solid tumor such as melanoma, head and neck, liver or kidney cancer. Both conserved end residues are part of each CDR3. Fields, in order: D gene, clone size, V gene, J gene, CDR3 protein, CDR3 DNA. D genes are given only for firm matches. Only part of the rows carry a size: once, few, many, or a class if the clone is expanded.

TRBD1	-	TRBV11-2	TRBJ2-3	CAIPATPGTGHTDTQYF	TGTGCCATCCCCGCTACCCCGGGGACAGGGCACACAGATACGCAGTATTTT
-	few	TRBV4-2	TRBJ1-5	CASSQQNRVIGNQPQHF	TGTGCCAGCAGCCAGCAGAACAGGGTAATCGGCAATCAGCCCCAGCATTTT
-	once	TRBV7-7	TRBJ2-2	CASSLTSEPSLRSTGELFF	TGTGCTAGCAGCTTAACTTCCGAACCCTCCCTTAGAAGCACCGGGGAGCTGTTTTTT
-	-	TRBV27	TRBJ1-1	CASSTGNTEAFF	TGTGCCAGCAGTACAGGGAACACTGAAGCTTTCTTT
-	-	TRBV11-2	TRBJ2-7	CASSLGQGFYEQYF	TGTGCCAGCAGCTTGGGCCAGGGTTTCTACGAGCAGTACTTC
-	-	TRBV12-5	TRBJ2-1	CASGLALTGGEQFF	TGTGCTAGTGGTTTGGCCCTGACAGGCGGTGAGCAGTTCTTC
-	-	TRBV7-9	TRBJ2-2	CAWSNTGELFF	TGTGCCTGGTCAAACACCGGGGAGCTGTTTTTT
TRBD1	-	TRBV7-8	TRBJ1-5	CASSSWTGGNQPQHF	TGTGCCAGCAGCTCGTGGACAGGGGGCAATCAGCCCCAGCATTTT
TRBD1	-	TRBV4-1	TRBJ1-6	CASSQVSGGGSPLHF	TGCGCCAGCAGCCAAGTTTCAGGGGGCGGTTCACCCCTCCACTTT
TRBD2	once	TRBV7-9	TRBJ2-1	CASSLGRELPNEQFF	TGTGCCAGCAGCTTAGGGCGGGAGCTCCCGAATGAGCAGTTCTTC
-	-	TRBV4-1	TRBJ2-1	CASSQVGSYNEQFF	TGCGCCAGCAGCCAAGTGGGCTCCTACAATGAGCAGTTCTTC
TRBD1	-	TRBV11-2	TRBJ2-6	CASSPAGTESSGANVLTF	TGTGCCAGCAGCCCAGCCGGGACAGAGAGCTCTGGGGCCAACGTCCTGACTTTC
-	-	TRBV27	TRBJ2-1	CASREQGRFDEQFF	TGTGCCAGCAGAGAACAGGGGAGGTTCGATGAGCAGTTCTTC
TRBD1	once	TRBV28	TRBJ1-4	CASSPDRVANEKLFF	TGTGCCAGCAGTCCCGACAGGGTGGCTAATGAAAAACTGTTTTTT
TRBD1	-	TRBV19	TRBJ2-7	CASSPGQGGGSEQYF	TGTGCCAGTAGTCCCGGACAGGGGGGAGGTTCCGAGCAGTACTTC
TRBD2	-	TRBV30	TRBJ2-5	CAWGFGGLAGAETQYF	TGTGCCTGGGGCTTTGGGGGGCTAGCGGGGGCGGAGACCCAGTACTTC
-	once	TRBV29-1	TRBJ2-5	CSVDEEAEPQETQYF	TGCAGCGTTGATGAGGAGGCGGAACCTCAAGAGACCCAGTACTTC
-	-	TRBV11-3	TRBJ2-7	CASSLAAGNEQYF	TGTGCCAGCAGCTTAGCGGCGGGAAACGAGCAGTACTTC
-	-	TRBV7-8	TRBJ2-7	CASSSPREQYF	TGTGCCAGCAGCTCCCCACGGGAGCAGTACTTC
-	-	TRBV10-2	TRBJ2-5	CASAPTDRLQETQYF	TGCGCCAGTGCCCCCACCGACAGGCTTCAAGAGACCCAGTACTTC
TRBD2	few	TRBV27	TRBJ2-3	CASSFSGRAVGADTQYF	TGTGCCAGCAGTTTTAGCGGGAGGGCCGTAGGGGCAGATACGCAGTATTTT
TRBD2	once	TRBV9	TRBJ2-1	CASSVALSGTYNEQFF	TGTGCCAGCAGCGTAGCCCTCAGCGGGACCTACAATGAGCAGTTCTTC
TRBD2	-	TRBV6-5	TRBJ2-1	CASNNGGDEQFF	TGTGCCAGCAACAACGGGGGGGATGAGCAGTTCTTC
-	once	TRBV30	TRBJ1-6	CAWSEEGGAPLHF	TGTGCCTGGAGTGAGGAGGGAGGAGCACCCCTCCACTTT
-	-	TRBV12-5	TRBJ2-1	CASGTNEQFF	TGTGCTAGTGGTACCAATGAGCAGTTCTTC
-	-	TRBV21-1	TRBJ2-2	CASSKAATEGTSGKRVTGELFF	TGTGCCAGCAGCAAAGCGGCAACCGAGGGGACTAGCGGGAAGCGAGTCACCGGGGAGCTGTTTTTT
-	-	TRBV7-6	TRBJ2-7	CASSGRTGVYEQYF	TGTGCCAGCAGCGGGCGGACTGGAGTTTACGAGCAGTACTTC
-	-	TRBV7-2	TRBJ2-7	CASSQGHEQYF	TGTGCCAGCAGCCAGGGGCACGAGCAGTACTTC
-	-	TRBV18	TRBJ1-2	CASQVEGGGYTF	TGTGCCAGCCAGGTTGAGGGCGGTGGCTACACCTTC
-	-	TRBV5-6	TRBJ1-2	CASSLVPGPMEGYTF	TGTGCCAGCAGCTTGGTGCCAGGCCCAATGGAGGGCTACACCTTC